The 11 T cell receptor beta chains given below trace back to one sample, sequenced in a study of blood T cells in healthy people across ages. A second PCR of roughly 7 to 11 cycles used a sample-barcoded 5' primer and a J-beta primer mix. TCRdb independently ran MiXCR on the 5' RACE reads; one entry per CDR3 protein. The sample records 750,000 to 1,000,000 distinct CDR3 sequences, about 27% being singletons. A further study also used this sample, focusing on T cells of mothers and their children.

The specimen sequenced was blood. Receptors were obtained from a woman aged 40 to 55 in good health.

The rearrangement uses TRBV4-3 and TRBJ2-7, with TRBD2 identical over 7 bases. The V gene's germline CDR1 is LGHNA and CDR2 YSLEER. J was trimmed by 3 bases and V by 4 bases; bases with no gene match: 6. There are 14 residues in the CDR3. The CDR3 DNA is TGCGCCAGCAGCCCGGGACTATCCAACTACGAGCAGTACTTC. Protein product: CASSPGLSNYEQYF.

The chain combines TRBV7-2 with TRBJ1-3; 9 nucleotides line up with TRBD1. The CDR3 extends over 17 amino acids. Losses at the gene ends were 1 base for V and 0 bases for J; bases not matched to a gene: 4. Germline CDR1 is SGHTA and CDR2 is FQGNSA. The CDR3 DNA follows: TGTGCCAGCAGCTTAGGGACAGGGGCTTACTCTGGAAACACCATATATTTT. Its translation is CASSLGTGAYSGNTIYF.

This clonotype showed up just once. The genes are TRBV12-3 or TRBV12-4 and TRBJ2-3, with TRBD2 matching over 8 bases. This CDR3 region has 14 residues. Germline trimming cut 5 bases from V and 8 bases from J; bases unmatched to any gene: 9. This CDR3 is CASSPSGGGTTQYF. CDR3 nucleotides: TGTGCCAGCAGTCCGAGCGGGGGAGGTACTACGCAGTATTTT.

This clonotype has ten or more counts. V is TRBV6-2 or TRBV6-3 and J is TRBJ2-1, with 9 bases identical to TRBD1. The CDR3 is 18 residues long. CDR1 and CDR2 from the germline V gene are MNHEY and SVGEGT. The V gene end was trimmed by 2 bases and the J gene end by 2 bases; junction bases not matched to a gene: 10. The CDR3 region has the DNA TGTGCCAGCAGTTACCCTTACAGGGGGCTAGGCACCTACAATGAGCAGTTCTTC. Protein: CASSYPYRGLGTYNEQFF.

This clonotype was counted a few times. This chain uses TRBV7-2 with TRBJ1-1, with TRBD1 as a possible D gene (6 bases). V was shortened by 1 base and J by 0 bases, with 12 bases between the two germline ends. The CDR3 covers 16 residues. The germline V gene encodes CDR1 SGHTA and CDR2 FQGNSA. The CDR3 DNA reads as TGTGCCAGCAGCTTAGGAGGCTCAGGGGTGAACACTGAAGCTTTCTTT. It specifies CASSLGGSGVNTEAFF.

This clonotype showed up just a few times. V usage is TRBV3-1 and J usage is TRBJ2-3; no reliable D call. The germline V gene has CDR1 LGHDT and CDR2 YNNKEL (reference sequence). The V and J ends lost 2 bases and 4 bases respectively, with 4 bases between them. This CDR3 is built from 12 residues. CDR3 DNA: TGTGCCAGCAGCCAAACCGCAGATACGCAGTATTTT. Translation gives CASSQTADTQYF.

Only a few counts were recorded for this clonotype. Compared with germline, one end of the junction differs, possibly owing to a read error. The chain is built from TRBV2 and TRBJ1-1; 8 nucleotides align to TRBD1. This CDR3 spans 18 amino acids. Germline CDR1 is SNHLY and CDR2 is FYNNEI. The CDR3 nucleotides read TGTGCCAGCAGTGGGACAGGGAAACAGTACCTAATGAACACTGAGGCTTTCTTT. Its translation: CASSGTGKQYLMNTEAFF.

This clonotype was detected ten times or more. The gene calls are TRBV20-1 and TRBJ2-3; D is possibly TRBD1 (5 bases). The CDR3 has 16 residues. V lost 5 bases to trimming and J lost 1 base, with 19 bases between them. The V gene's germline CDR1 is DFQATT and CDR2 SNEGSKA (reference sequence). The CDR3 DNA follows: TGCAGTGCTGAGGACAAGGAGTTCGAGGGCACAGATACGCAGTATTTT. Amino acids: CSAEDKEFEGTDTQYF.

This clonotype came up a few times. V and J are TRBV20-1 and TRBJ1-5; D unresolved. The CDR3 loop spans 14 amino acids. Trimming removed 3 bases at V and 2 bases at J, with 11 bases between. CDR1 and CDR2 (germline): DFQATT, SNEGSKA (reference sequence). CDR3 in DNA: TGCAGTGCTAGTCTGGCGGTGGGCAATCAGCCCCAGCATTTT. Amino acid sequence: CSASLAVGNQPQHF.

Turning to this clonotype: A read error may account for a junction end that differs from germline. The chain employs TRBV6-5 and TRBJ2-7; D is unresolved. CDR1 MNHEY and CDR2 SVGAGI come from the germline V gene. The CDR3 runs 13 residues. For the CDR3, the DNA is TGTACCAGCAGTTACGGCGAGGTGTACGAGCAGTACTTC. It codes for CTSSYGEVYEQYF.

This clonotype was counted many times. The chain is built from TRBV27 and TRBJ1-2; D call uncertain. From germline, CDR1 is MNHEY and CDR2 SMNVEV (reference sequence). V lost 5 bases to trimming and J lost 4 bases, with 11 bases between them. The CDR3 extends over 13 amino acids. This CDR3 reads CASSPLGSYGYTF. The DNA for the CDR3 is TGTGCCAGCAGTCCACTAGGGAGCTATGGCTACACCTTC.